This entry features one T cell receptor (beta chain) sequence. The specificity of this receptor is unknown. Base quality data are lacking; no much larger clone is found one base away. The library was built by means of the immunoSEQ multiplex PCR assay. For the multiplex PCR, a mixture combining 60 forward primers for TCR Vbeta segments and 13 reverse primers for TCR Jbeta segments was used. Amplification of the CDR3 region of rearranged TCR beta genes was performed with a multiplex PCR assay on genomic DNA. On the Illumina HiSeq System, the amplified TCR beta libraries were sequenced as 87-base-pair reads. The authors' analysis ran thus. Across the roughly 670 repertoires, a later analysis counted some 80 million unique TCR beta chains, approximately 10 million of which were shared by at least two donors. A nearest-neighbor algorithm error-corrected the raw reads and collapsed the reads into unique sequences, merging closely related sequences to remove PCR and sequencing errors. To assign V, D and J gene segments, CDR3 sequences were aligned to IMGT reference sequences. Each retained sequence needed at least a six-nucleotide match to both a V gene segment and a J gene segment. Rearrangements were called productive when the CDR3 lacked stop codons and stayed in frame with V and J; all others were non-productive. Following IMGT convention, CDR3 was defined as the stretch from the second conserved V-encoded cysteine up to the conserved J-encoded phenylalanine. In an earlier analysis of more than 550 of the donors, sequences lacking an unambiguous match to a single V gene segment were excluded. An earlier analysis of over 450 of the donors classified V segments as functional when productive rearrangements were above 56.7% and as segregating when the standard deviation between donors was above 5%. A statistical classification framework was built for diagnosing cytomegalovirus status from the catalog of TCR beta chain sequences. A later analysis assigned V and J genes by comparing TCR nucleotide sequences with IMGT/GENE-DB human TR gene sequences. Using the TCRdist pipeline, a later analysis assigned CDR3 sequences along with most-parsimonious VDJ recombination scenarios. A later analysis defined each TCR beta chain by its CDR3 amino acid sequence plus V-gene family, and excluded reads lacking a unique V-gene family. A later analysis removed 500 to 600 highly shared, low-generation-probability nucleotide sequences to deal with suspected cross-contamination and a sequencing artifact. For each public chain, a later analysis derived a clonal expansion index from normalized ranks of inferred template counts within each repertoire. In a later analysis, generation probabilities were computed with a VDJ recombination model fitted to out-of-frame rearrangements, and the resulting probabilities were checked against IGoR. In a later analysis, TCR-TCR, TCR-HLA and TCR-CMV co-occurrence was scored with hypergeometric tests, and a repertoire-size bias correction was applied to TCR pairs. A later analysis estimated false discovery rates by permuting HLA or CMV assignments 20 times. A later analysis grouped co-occurring TCRs with DBSCAN, adding TCRdist sequence similarity when clustering within HLA-allele-positive subsets. Repertoires with fewer than 30,000 or more than 120,000 public chains were left out of co-occurrence clustering, as were roughly five repertoires with anomalous nucleotide sharing. TCRdb limited this immuneACCESS table to in-frame rearrangements with V and J called. A share of clones is missing; checked studies link under half to unresolved V genes, and the rest is unexplained. V, J and clone size derive from that table, while D and trimming were established from the DNA sequence. The sample data list about 96,000 clones, and roughly 79% of these were observed just once. Of the sample, roughly 15% falls within the top ten clones.

This sample was taken from a study of cytomegalovirus exposure and HLA in healthy donors (dated by TCRdb to 2015 to 2018). A note on the overall study: According to an earlier analysis of several hundred of the donors, about 180 million T cells yielded 90 million to 130 million unique TCR beta sequences and around 300 Gb of sequence data. Because of strong linkage in the cohort, four to six DR-DQ haplotypes were treated as single units for association and clustering. A separate validation cohort of about 110 different subjects was used in addition to the approximately 700-subject first cohort. To predict cytomegalovirus infection status, the study combined high-throughput TCR immunosequencing, statistical association of individual TCRs with disease status, and machine learning. In an earlier analysis of 587 of the donors, high-throughput TCR beta sequencing was used to judge whether each TCR beta V gene segment behaved as functional or pseudogenic. About 280 gigabases of sequencing data and approximately 85 million unique TCR sequences were included in an early release covering about 700 HLA-typed donors. Among the approximately 400 genotyped donors, about 83% belonged to the genetic ancestry cluster associated with self-reported Caucasian donors. The aim of the study was to test whether cataloging public T cell receptors could identify signatures of past pathogen exposure. Donor age, sex, ethnicity and CMV serostatus were compiled together with the repertoire data. The later analysis used no new phenotypic data to find candidate immune exposures, relying instead on TCR beta sequences and their occurrence across donors. Typing coverage differed by locus: A, B, C, DRB1 and DQB1 were typed in roughly 620-630 donors, DQA1 in approximately 520, DPA1 in nearly 610, and DPB1 in about 450. HLA typing included class I and class II loci at four-digit resolution. All discovery cohort repertoires had been generated on a single sequencing platform. The study profiled the T cell repertoires of some 610 subjects by immunosequencing and related them to cytomegalovirus serostatus. A later genetic analysis used genome-wide SNP genotypes for about 60% of the roughly 700 donors, treating that subset as a discovery cohort. A later analysis re-examined previously published TCR beta repertoires from just over 650 donors and added high-resolution HLA genotyping to investigate patterns of TCR occurrence. Among around 400 genotyped donors of the cohort, an average of approximately 240,000 unique TCR beta nucleotide sequences were sequenced per donor, roughly a sixth of them non-productive.

The cohort consisted of 600 or so healthy bone marrow donors. At the time of sampling, all cohort members were nominally healthy, though unrecorded immune exposures were likely present. The donor was CMV seropositive and belonged to the group of some 290 seropositive cohort members. A peripheral blood sample was provided by each donor, and peripheral blood mononuclear cells were used for TCR beta sequencing. The Qiagen DNeasy Blood Extraction Kit was used to extract genomic DNA from the blood cell samples. General findings and caveats noted by the study authors: For the cohort, immune exposure information was limited to CMV serostatus. Several of the top co-occurrence clusters appeared to be linked to parvovirus B19, influenza, CMV and Epstein-Barr virus, according to a later analysis. In a later genetic analysis, fewer N-insertions in productive TCRs were reported among donors in an Asian-associated ancestry cluster than the 666-donor mean. In a later analysis, 16,951 TCR beta sequences were associated with specific HLA alleles at a false discovery rate of 0.05. A few of the identified cytomegalovirus-associated TCR beta chains were confirmed in vitro to be specific for cytomegalovirus antigens. The presence/absence analyses assumed that sequencing depth was roughly uniform across donors, and that assumption may not be true. According to a later analysis, most CMV-associated TCR beta chains appeared to be HLA-restricted, and the HLA associations seemed to be driven largely by CMV exposure. In a later analysis, the rate of TCR association differed among HLA loci, with DRB1 alleles having the most associated TCRs and HLA-C alleles having the fewest. A total of 150 to 200 TCR beta chains were listed by the study as associated with cytomegalovirus. In this cohort, only TCR beta chains were sequenced, and detectable features were limited by the absence of alpha or paired-chain data. The 87-base-pair reads could not distinguish some IMGT-functional V segments, including TRBV6-2 and TRBV6-3, so those segments were excluded. The classifier was reported to diagnose cytomegalovirus status with high specificity and sensitivity in both the original cohort and the validation cohort. In an earlier analysis of 587 of the donors, most TCR beta V segments were observed in productive rearrangements about 90% or about 30% of the time, broadly matching IMGT annotations. HLA typing was unavailable for some donors at each locus, so association tests used only the typed subset. Linkage disequilibrium might explain the correlated functional status among segregating V segments, but an unknown experimental factor could not be excluded. While some public TCRs were present in many individuals, most TCR sequences turned up only very rarely across donors. V-gene and J-gene trimming of TCR beta chains was associated with a missense DCLRE1C variant in a later genetic analysis, and the association was replicated in an independent cohort. When HLA alleles, especially DR and DQ, strongly co-occurred, attributing TCR associations to individual alleles was difficult. In a later analysis, HLA-associated TCR beta chains showed more clonal expansion and lower generation probabilities than non-associated chains that were equally common. A cluster of highly shared sequence variants was judged likely to represent a technical artifact of the sequencing pipeline. According to the authors, the approach could potentially be generalized to other disease states and immunological phenotypes. Because counts were too low, roughly 16 rarely observed V segments, including chromosome 9 orphons, were excluded from the earlier analysis of several hundred of the donors. A further reported finding was that TCR beta sequences accurately predicted the HLA-A and HLA-B alleles for most subjects in the first cohort.

Trimming removed 0 bases from V and 7 bases from J; the gene matches leave 6 bases unexplained. Sequences SGHNT (CDR1) and YYREEE (CDR2) are obtained from the germline V gene (reference sequence). The CDR3 runs 16 residues from the cysteine to the phenylalanine. The CDR3 DNA has 48 bases and is translated from base 1. This receptor was obtained from a woman aged 70-85 years in good health and CMV-seropositive. Recombination connected TRBV5-4 to TRBJ2-1; 11 middle bases align to TRBD2. The sequenced sample consisted of PBMCs. CDR3 region: CASSLGLAGGENEQFF. Read as DNA, the sequence is TGTGCCAGCAGCTTGGGATTAGCGGGAGGGGAGAATGAGCAGTTCTTC.